These 17 T cell receptor beta chains share one sample of origin, sequenced in a study of human T cells and chemical hapten exposure. TCRdb reprocessed the RACE reads via MiXCR and lists one record per CDR3 protein. Among tens of thousands of distinct CDR3 sequences listed, about a tenth were seen once. This sample's time point: patch test 1, 2 weeks after DPC sensitization. Documented treatment: therapeutic diphenylcyclopropenone sensitization with weekly scalp DPC. This material consisted of whole blood, taken in connection with sensitization to the hapten diphenylcyclopropenone (DPC). The receptor set was obtained from a woman between 50 and 59 years old with alopecia areata. Some clones in this sample may be carry-over from other donors' samples.

This clonotype was seen at least ten times. The chain is built from TRBV11-2 and TRBJ2-1; 11 nucleotides match TRBD2. This CDR3 spans 15 amino acids. The trim removed 1 base at V and 5 bases at J, leaving 1 base unmatched. CDR1 and CDR2 from the germline V gene are SGHAT and FQNNGV. CDR3 amino acids: CASSLGGLADNEQFF. The CDR3 coding sequence is TGTGCCAGCAGCTTAGGGGGACTAGCGGACAATGAGCAGTTCTTC.

This clonotype was seen ten or more times. CDR3 residues: CSAERRSGYTF. The DNA for the CDR3 is TGCAGTGCTGAGCGTAGATCGGGCTACACCTTC. V is TRBV20-1 and J is TRBJ1-2, with D unclear. V was clipped by 5 bases and J by 8 bases, with 12 bases between them. The CDR3 is 11 residues long. CDR1 DFQATT and CDR2 SNEGSKA come from the germline V gene (reference sequence).

Ten or more counts support this clonotype. V and J are TRBV7-9 and TRBJ2-2, with 7 positions matching TRBD1. Germline CDR1 reads SEHNR; CDR2 reads FQNEAQ (reference sequence). V was clipped by 3 bases and J by 2 bases; unmatched bases: 3. The CDR3 spans 15 residues. CDR3 loop: CASSLAGGNTGELFF. The CDR3 DNA reads TGTGCCAGCAGCTTGGCAGGGGGAAACACCGGGGAGCTGTTTTTT. Full variable domain (outside the CDR3, taken from reference TRBV7-9 and TRBJ2-2): DTGVSQNPRHKITKRGQNVTFRCDPISEHNRLYWYRQTLGQGPEFLTYFQNEAQLEKSRLLSDRFSAERPKGSFSTLEIQRTEQGDSAMYLCASSLAGGNTGELFFGEGSRLTVL.

This clonotype has ten or more counts. The V gene is TRBV11-2, the J gene TRBJ1-6; D gene ambiguous. CDR1 and CDR2 (germline): SGHAT, FQNNGV. The CDR3 consists of 14 residues. V gave up 5 bases and J gave up 5 bases, with 10 bases separating them. The CDR3 loop is CASSPVRNNSPLHF. The CDR3 DNA reads TGTGCCAGCAGCCCCGTTAGAAATAATTCACCCCTCCACTTT.

The chain combines TRBV2 with TRBJ2-7; D is ambiguous. With 7 bases removed from V and 3 bases from J, the gap between germline ends came to 10 bases. Germline V gene sequence: CDR1 SNHLY, CDR2 FYNNEI. The CDR3 has 12 residues. The CDR3 nucleotides read TGTGCCAGCATTGACGGATACTACGAGCAGTACTTC. It specifies CASIDGYYEQYF.

The J gene is TRBJ2-2, the V gene TRBV12-3 or TRBV12-4, with 8 bases fitting TRBD2. V shed 6 bases and J 1 base; nucleotides not matched to a gene: 4. The CDR3 totals 15 residues. CDR3 nucleotide sequence: TGTGCCAGCAGAAGTAGCGGGATGAACACCGGGGAGCTGTTTTTT. This translates into CASRSSGMNTGELFF.

This clonotype was seen a few times. The genes are TRBV11-3 and TRBJ2-3; D remains ambiguous. The V and J ends lost 3 bases and 0 bases respectively, with 10 bases between them. CDR3 length: 15 amino acids. CDR1 SGHNT and CDR2 YENEEA come from the germline V gene. CDR3 sequence reads: CASSFSSASTDTQYF. As DNA, the CDR3 is TGTGCCAGCAGCTTTTCGTCGGCTAGCACAGATACGCAGTATTTT.

This clonotype has at least ten counts. The CDR3 coding sequence is TGCGCCAGCAGCTTGGAGCCGGGGACTGCCTATGGCTACACCTTC. It specifies CASSLEPGTAYGYTF. This sequence joins TRBV5-1 and TRBJ1-2; D possibly corresponds to TRBD1 (5 bases). Trimming removed 0 bases from V and 4 bases from J, with 13 bases in between. The CDR3 is 15 residues long. CDR1 SGHRS and CDR2 YFSETQ come from the germline V gene. The variable domain in full, with the rest retrieved from reference TRBV5-1 and TRBJ1-2, is KAGVTQTPRYLIKTRGQQVTLSCSPISGHRSVSWYQQTPGQGLQFLFEYFSETQRNKGNFPGRFSGRQFSNSRSEMNVSTLELGDSALYLCASSLEPGTAYGYTFGSGTRLTVV.

This clonotype was found a few times. In DNA, the CDR3 is TGTGCCAGCAGATCCTCTGGCGGCGGGAGGGCCCTCTACGAGCAGTACTTC. Translation: CASRSSGGGRALYEQYF. The chain carries TRBV5-6 and TRBJ2-7; 9 positions match TRBD2. The CDR3 runs to 17 residues. Trimming at V came to 5 bases and at J to 3 bases, leaving 15 bases not matched to a gene. CDR1 and CDR2 (germline): SGHDT, YYEEEE.

This clonotype was seen a handful of times. V and J are TRBV6-1 and TRBJ2-3, with D unclear. CDR1 and CDR2 from the germline V gene are MNHNS and SASEGT. The V end was cut by 6 bases, the J end by 0 bases, with 10 bases between. This CDR3 has 14 residues. In DNA form, the CDR3 reads TGTGCCAGCAGGTGGGCCGGTAGCACAGATACGCAGTATTTT. Translated, it gives CASRWAGSTDTQYF.

This clonotype was recorded at least ten times. The genes are TRBV27 and TRBJ1-2; the D gene is possibly TRBD1 (6 bases). CDR1 is MNHEY and CDR2 is SMNVEV in the germline V gene (reference sequence). This CDR3 is built from 16 residues. Trimming shortened V by 3 bases and J by 4 bases, and 18 bases separated the two germline ends. In DNA, the CDR3 is TGTGCCAGCAGTTTCGATGGGGGGGCATTTACCTATGGCTACACCTTC. Encoded protein: CASSFDGGAFTYGYTF.

This clonotype was detected ten times or more. The chain couples TRBV2 to TRBJ1-4, with D possibly TRBD1 on 5 matching bases. Germline loops: CDR1 SNHLY, CDR2 FYNNEI. CDR3 length equals 15 residues. V lost 8 bases and J lost 0, with 13 bases in between. CDR3 coding DNA: TGTGCCAGCGGCGACAGAACCGCAACTAATGAAAAACTGTTTTTT. Protein sequence: CASGDRTATNEKLFF.

This clonotype was counted a few times. This chain connects TRBV20-1 to TRBJ2-6, with D possibly matching TRBD2 (6 bases). CDR3 length: 18 residues. V lost 6 bases and J 0 bases, leaving 21 bases between the germline ends. Germline CDR1 is DFQATT and CDR2 is SNEGSKA (reference sequence). Here the CDR3 reads CSAPVRQGLYSGANVLTF. The CDR3 DNA follows: TGCAGTGCCCCGGTGCGGCAGGGACTTTACTCTGGGGCCAACGTCCTGACTTTC.

The sample holds a few counts of this clonotype. This chain connects TRBV20-1 to TRBJ2-4, with TRBD1 matching over 9 bases. The CDR3 totals 13 residues. Per germline, CDR1 DFQATT and CDR2 SNEGSKA (reference sequence). J gave up 9 bases and V 6 bases, and 9 bases lay outside the gene matches. For the CDR3, the DNA is TGCAGTGCCCGCTCAGGACAGGGGACCATTCAGTACTTC. This sequence encodes CSARSGQGTIQYF.

This clonotype was recorded many times. This chain joins TRBV28 and TRBJ1-1, with 7 positions matching TRBD1. Trimming cost V 2 bases and J 3 bases; bases outside gene matches: 3. The CDR3 sequence is 14 residues long. Germline-derived CDR1 and CDR2 are MDHEN and SYDVKM. The CDR3 DNA follows: TGTGCCAGCAGTTTAAACAGGGGATACACTGAAGCTTTCTTT. This translates into CASSLNRGYTEAFF.

This clonotype was seen ten or more times. The chain is built from TRBV7-9 and TRBJ1-4; D not resolved. The CDR3 is 12 amino acids. V was clipped by 0 bases and J by 8 bases, with 4 bases between them. The germline V gene encodes CDR1 SEHNR and CDR2 FQNEAQ (reference sequence). This CDR3 reads CASSLAVEKLFF. The CDR3 DNA is TGTGCCAGCAGCTTAGCGGTGGAAAAACTGTTTTTT.

This clonotype has only a few counts. The rearrangement links TRBV29-1 to TRBJ2-1; 12 positions agree with TRBD2. Looked up from germline, CDR1 is SQVTM and CDR2 is ANQGSEA. V gave up 4 bases and J gave up 9 bases; unmatched junction bases: 10. The CDR3 contains 15 residues. DNA of the CDR3: TGCAGCGTTGGTCAGAGGACTAGCGGGATGGGTGAGCAGTTCTTC. The encoded protein is CSVGQRTSGMGEQFF.